This TCR beta chain was obtained from a study of blood T cells in healthy people across ages. CDR3 length: 14 residues. Germline V gene data show CDR1 as SEHNR and CDR2 as FQNEAQ (reference sequence). On this clonotype: Its specificity is not known.

Study-level results: Long-lived donors had more naive CD4+ cells and higher diversity than aged donors. Lack of knowledge of donor CMV status possibly confounded expanded clonotype changes. Naive and antigen-experienced cells could not be conclusively compared, given unsorted PBMCs.

Through a sample-barcoded 5' primer and a J-beta primer mix, a second PCR was run for roughly 6 to 11 cycles. A tag from a template-switch adaptor with 12 random nucleotides marked each cDNA molecule. TCRdb re-analysed the 5' RACE reads in MiXCR, keeping a single row per CDR3 protein. The table lists 1.5 million to 1.9 million distinct CDR3 sequences, roughly 43% of them singletons. Sequences were obtained from blood. This sequence joins TRBV7-9 and TRBJ2-1; TRBD1 matches at 10 bases. The better agreement between TRBJ2-7 and the DNA end casts doubt on the J call. The TCR originated in a young woman in good health. The CDR3 loop reads CASSSGQGYNEQYF. The CDR3 nucleotides are TGTGCCAGCAGCTCGGGACAGGGGTACAATGAGCAGTACTTC.